This is a list of T cell receptor beta chains from one sample in a study of shared clonotypes between healthy human individuals. TCRdb keeps only in-frame clones here, not all; method: immunoSEQ multiplex PCR. The sample contains about 2.5 million clones, around 93% of which appear only once. Sequencing was done on a sample of naive CD4+ T cells from PBMCs. Every receptor here comes from a man between 18 and 29 years old in good health. Some clones in this sample may be carry-over from other donors' samples. Each CDR3 is given with its conserved first and last residue. A D gene is named only where the DNA matches it firmly. Clone size is stated in some rows and not others, as once, few, many or a class when expanded.

V gene	D gene	clone size	J gene	CDR3 DNA	CDR3 protein
TRBV9	NA	NA	TRBJ2-2	TGTGCCAGCAGCGTAGCTGCGGCCGGGGAGCTGTTTTTT	CASSVAAAGELFF
TRBV19	TRBD2	NA	TRBJ2-2	TGTGCCAGTAGTATAGCCCCCCTAGCGGGAGGGCTCGGCGGGGAGCTGTTTTTT	CASSIAPLAGGLGGELFF
TRBV2	TRBD1	once	TRBJ2-7	TGTGCCAGCACGACAGGGGCTTACGAGCAGTACTTC	CASTTGAYEQYF
TRBV19	TRBD2	NA	TRBJ2-3	TGTGCCAGTAGTAAGATAGCGGGAGGTAACACAGATACGCAGTATTTT	CASSKIAGGNTDTQYF
TRBV6-6	NA	NA	TRBJ1-1	TGTGCCAGCAGTTACTCTAGGGCTGAAGCTTTCTTT	CASSYSRAEAFF
TRBV2	NA	NA	TRBJ2-7	TGTGCCAGCAGTGAAGCTAAGAACGAGCAGTACTTC	CASSEAKNEQYF
TRBV18	NA	NA	TRBJ1-5	TGTGCCAGCTCACCATCGGACCAGCCCCAGCATTTT	CASSPSDQPQHF
TRBV4-2	NA	NA	TRBJ1-2	TGTGCCAGCAGCCAAGACCAGCTTAACTATGGCTACACCTTC	CASSQDQLNYGYTF
TRBV11-3	TRBD1	once	TRBJ2-3	TGTGCCAGCAGCCTAAGGACAGGGGCCACAGATACGCAGTATTTT	CASSLRTGATDTQYF
TRBV9	NA	NA	TRBJ1-1	TGTGCCAGCAGCGTATCATCCACGAACACTGAAGCTTTCTTT	CASSVSSTNTEAFF
TRBV5-4	NA	NA	TRBJ2-2	TGTGCCAGCAGCTTCGTGGGACCCAGCACCGGGGAGCTGTTTTTT	CASSFVGPSTGELFF
TRBV29-1	TRBD2	NA	TRBJ2-1	TGCAGCGTCCTCGGACTAGCGGGAGGGAGCTCCTACAATGAGCAGTTCTTC	CSVLGLAGGSSYNEQFF
TRBV5-5	NA	NA	TRBJ2-1	TGTGCCAGCAGCTTCCGAACGAGCTCCTACAATGAGCAGTTCTTC	CASSFRTSSYNEQFF
TRBV14	NA	NA	TRBJ2-1	TGTGCCAGCACAAGGGACTCCTACAATGAGCAGTTCTTC	CASTRDSYNEQFF
TRBV28	NA	NA	TRBJ2-6	TGTGCCAGCAGTACCCCGTCTGGGGCCAACGTCCTGACTTTC	CASSTPSGANVLTF
TRBV7-9	NA	NA	TRBJ2-2	TGTGCCAGCAGCTTAGGTTTCCAGGGGAAAACCGGGGAGCTGTTTTTT	CASSLGFQGKTGELFF
TRBV28	NA	NA	TRBJ1-1	TGTGCCAGCAGTTTACGTCAGTCTGAAGCTTTCTTT	CASSLRQSEAFF
TRBV7-3	NA	NA	TRBJ2-3	TGTGCCAGCAGCGCTTCTAGCGCGCTCACAGATACGCAGTATTTT	CASSASSALTDTQYF
TRBV5-1	TRBD2	NA	TRBJ2-3	TGCGCCAGCAGCCGTAGCGGGAGCGAGGCAGATACGCAGTATTTT	CASSRSGSEADTQYF
TRBV7-3	NA	NA	TRBJ2-3	TGTGCCAGCAGCAAAATGACCGGCACAGATACGCAGTATTTT	CASSKMTGTDTQYF
TRBV27	NA	NA	TRBJ2-5	TGTGCCAGCACCGAAATTGGGGGGCGCGGTGCGACCCAGTACTTC	CASTEIGGRGATQYF
TRBV7-2	TRBD2	once	TRBJ2-1	TGTGCCAGCAGCCGTAGCGGGAGTTCCTACAATGAGCAGTTCTTC	CASSRSGSSYNEQFF
TRBV5-1	TRBD2	once	TRBJ2-5	TGCGCCAGCAGCTTGGCAATAGCGGGAGTAGAGACCCAGTACTTC	CASSLAIAGVETQYF
TRBV5-4	TRBD1	once	TRBJ1-5	TGTGCCAGCAGCCTAGGGACAGGCGAAGGGAATAGCAATCAGCCCCAGCATTTT	CASSLGTGEGNSNQPQHF
TRBV18	TRBD2	NA	TRBJ2-7	TGTGCCAGCTCACCAGTTGGCCTACTTGGGGGGAGGGCCCTTTTCTCCTACGAGCAGTACTTC	CASSPVGLLGGRALFSYEQYF
TRBV7-2	NA	NA	TRBJ2-3	TGTGCCAGCAGCTTAGTAGGCCAGAACGCGCAGTATTTT	CASSLVGQNAQYF
TRBV28	NA	NA	TRBJ1-5	TGTGCCAGCAGACCCGGGACAAGAGATCAGCCCCAGCATTTT	CASRPGTRDQPQHF
TRBV27	NA	NA	TRBJ2-7	TGTGCCAGCAGACCATCGTGCGAGCAGTACTTC	CASRPSCEQYF
TRBV4-1	NA	NA	TRBJ2-3	TGCGCCAGCAGCCAAGAACAAGCCGGAGGCACAGATACGCAGTATTTT	CASSQEQAGGTDTQYF
TRBV30	NA	NA	TRBJ1-3	TGTGCCTGGAGGACCCTGGGACCCGGACGAGCTGGAAACACCATATATTTT	CAWRTLGPGRAGNTIYF
TRBV19	TRBD2	once	TRBJ2-5	TGTGCCAGTAGTATAGGGTTTACTAGCGTTAAGGAGACCCAGTACTTC	CASSIGFTSVKETQYF
TRBV6-5	NA	NA	TRBJ1-2	TGTGCCAGCAGTTATCAGGGTCCCCGTTGGAATGGCTACACCTTC	CASSYQGPRWNGYTF
TRBV28	TRBD1	once	TRBJ2-7	TGTGCCAGCAGTCCTTCACGACAGGGCCGGGAGCAGTACTTC	CASSPSRQGREQYF
TRBV19	TRBD1	NA	TRBJ2-7	TGTGCCAGTAGAGACAGGGGGTCCTACGAGCAGTACTTC	CASRDRGSYEQYF
TRBV18	NA	NA	TRBJ2-3	TGTGCCAGCTCACCTAAGAGCAACACAGATACGCAGTATTTT	CASSPKSNTDTQYF
TRBV5-1	TRBD1	NA	TRBJ1-1	TGCGCCAGCAGCCGGACAGGGTTTCCTGAAGCTTTCTTT	CASSRTGFPEAFF
TRBV18	NA	NA	TRBJ2-5	TGTGCCAGCTCACCAGAGGATGGGGAGACCCAGTACTTC	CASSPEDGETQYF
TRBV28	TRBD2	NA	TRBJ2-3	TGTGCCAGCCTTGGTTTAGCGGGAGCCCGGACAGATACGCAGTATTTT	CASLGLAGARTDTQYF
TRBV28	TRBD2	once	TRBJ2-2	TGTGCCAGCAGTACTAGCGGACGAACCGGGGAGCTGTTTTTT	CASSTSGRTGELFF
TRBV6-5	TRBD1	NA	TRBJ1-5	TGTGCCAGCAGTCCCACAGGGGGAGGGCAGCCCCAGCATTTT	CASSPTGGGQPQHF
TRBV19	NA	NA	TRBJ1-3	TGTGCCAGTAGTATTCGGGGGAACGGAAACACCATATATTTT	CASSIRGNGNTIYF
TRBV18	TRBD2	NA	TRBJ2-3	TGTGCCAGCTCACCCTCTAGCGGGGCTAGCACAGATACGCAGTATTTT	CASSPSSGASTDTQYF
TRBV14	NA	NA	TRBJ1-2	TGTGCCAGCAGCCAAGCGACAGGCCTAGGGGGCTACACCTTC	CASSQATGLGGYTF
TRBV2	NA	NA	TRBJ2-2	TGTGCCAGCAGTTATGTTGGCACTGCCGGGGAGCTGTTTTTT	CASSYVGTAGELFF
TRBV9	TRBD2	NA	TRBJ2-3	TGTGCCAGCAGCGTATCGGCCCTAGCGGGAATCGCAGATACGCAGTATTTT	CASSVSALAGIADTQYF
TRBV5-4	NA	NA	TRBJ1-3	TGTGCCAGCAGCTTGGGACTAACTGGAAACACCATATATTTT	CASSLGLTGNTIYF
TRBV4-2	NA	NA	TRBJ1-5	TGTGCCAGCAGCCAAGAGGGGTGGGGGACGGATAATCAGCCCCAGCATTTT	CASSQEGWGTDNQPQHF